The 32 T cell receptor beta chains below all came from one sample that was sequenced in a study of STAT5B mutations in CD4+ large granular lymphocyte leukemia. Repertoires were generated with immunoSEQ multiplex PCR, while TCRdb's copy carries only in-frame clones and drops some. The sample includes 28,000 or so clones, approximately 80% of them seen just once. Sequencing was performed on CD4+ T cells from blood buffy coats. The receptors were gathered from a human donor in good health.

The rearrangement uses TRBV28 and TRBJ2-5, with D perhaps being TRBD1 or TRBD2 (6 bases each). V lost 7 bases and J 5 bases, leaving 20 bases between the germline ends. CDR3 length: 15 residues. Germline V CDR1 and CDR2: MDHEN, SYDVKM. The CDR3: CASTQAGGLWETQYF. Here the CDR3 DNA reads TGTGCCAGCACCCAAGCTGGGGGGCTATGGGAGACCCAGTACTTC.

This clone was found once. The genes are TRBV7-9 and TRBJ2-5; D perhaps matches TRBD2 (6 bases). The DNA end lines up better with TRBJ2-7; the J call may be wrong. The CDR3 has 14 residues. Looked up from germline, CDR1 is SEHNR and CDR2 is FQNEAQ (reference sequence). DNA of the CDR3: TGTGCCAGCAGCCATTCCTTAGCGGCCGCCGAGCAGTACTTC. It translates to CASSHSLAAAEQYF.

The CDR3 DNA reads as TGTGCCAGCGCCCAGTTAACTAATTCACCCCTCCACTTT. Amino acids: CASAQLTNSPLHF. V and J are TRBV28 and TRBJ1-6, with D unresolved. Trimming pared 8 bases from V and 6 bases from J, leaving 11 bases between. This CDR3 has 13 amino acids. Per the germline V gene, CDR1 is MDHEN and CDR2 is SYDVKM.

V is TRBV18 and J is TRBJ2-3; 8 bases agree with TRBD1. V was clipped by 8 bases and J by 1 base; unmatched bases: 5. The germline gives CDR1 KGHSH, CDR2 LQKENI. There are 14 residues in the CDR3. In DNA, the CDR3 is TGTGCCAGCCGACAGGGGATGGGCACAGATACGCAGTATTTT. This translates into CASRQGMGTDTQYF.

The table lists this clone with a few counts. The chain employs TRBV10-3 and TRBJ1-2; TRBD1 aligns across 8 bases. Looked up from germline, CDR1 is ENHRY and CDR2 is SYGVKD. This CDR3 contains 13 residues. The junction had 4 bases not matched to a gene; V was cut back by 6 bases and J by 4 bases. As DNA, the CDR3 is TGTGCCATCAGCGGACAGGGAAGCTATGGCTACACCTTC. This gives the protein CAISGQGSYGYTF.

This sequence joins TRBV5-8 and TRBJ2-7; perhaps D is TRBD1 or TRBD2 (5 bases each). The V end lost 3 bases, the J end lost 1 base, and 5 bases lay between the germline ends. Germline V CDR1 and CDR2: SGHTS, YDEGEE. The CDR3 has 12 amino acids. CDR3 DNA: TGTGCCAGCAGCTGGGGGTCCTACGAGCAGTACGTC. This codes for CASSWGSYEQYV.

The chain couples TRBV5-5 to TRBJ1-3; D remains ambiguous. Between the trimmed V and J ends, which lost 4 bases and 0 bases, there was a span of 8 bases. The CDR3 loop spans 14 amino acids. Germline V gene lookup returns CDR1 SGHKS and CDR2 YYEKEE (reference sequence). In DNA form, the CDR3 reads TGTGCCAGCAGCCGAGAGGCCTCTGGAAACACCATATATTTT. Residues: CASSREASGNTIYF.

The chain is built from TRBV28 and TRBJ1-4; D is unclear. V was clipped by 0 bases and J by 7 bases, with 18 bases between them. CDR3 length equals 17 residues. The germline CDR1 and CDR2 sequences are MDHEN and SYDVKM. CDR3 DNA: TGTGCCAGCAGTTTATGGGGGTTGGACTCGATTGGTGAAAAACTGTTTTTT. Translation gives CASSLWGLDSIGEKLFF.

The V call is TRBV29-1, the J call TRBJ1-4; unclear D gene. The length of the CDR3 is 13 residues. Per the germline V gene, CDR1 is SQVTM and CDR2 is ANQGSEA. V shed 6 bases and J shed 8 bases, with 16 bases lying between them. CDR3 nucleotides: TGCAGCGTCGCGTCGTTCCCCGCAGAAAAACTGTTTTTT. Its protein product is CSVASFPAEKLFF.

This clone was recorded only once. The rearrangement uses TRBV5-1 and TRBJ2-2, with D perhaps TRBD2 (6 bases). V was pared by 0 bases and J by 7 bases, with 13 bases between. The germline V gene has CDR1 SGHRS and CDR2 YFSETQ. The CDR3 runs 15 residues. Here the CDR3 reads CASSLAQGGSGELFF. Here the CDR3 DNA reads TGCGCCAGCAGCTTGGCCCAGGGAGGTAGCGGGGAGCTGTTTTTT.

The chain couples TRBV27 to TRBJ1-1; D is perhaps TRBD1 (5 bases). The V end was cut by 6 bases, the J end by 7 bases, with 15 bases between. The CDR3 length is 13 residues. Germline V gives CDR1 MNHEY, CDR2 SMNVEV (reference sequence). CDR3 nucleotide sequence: TGTGCCAGCAGGCCAGGGTCCGGAGGTGAAGCTTTCTTT. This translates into CASRPGSGGEAFF.

The CDR3, as DNA: TGCAGCGTTGAAGGGGTGGGGTATGGCTACACCTTC. It translates to CSVEGVGYGYTF. The V and J genes are TRBV29-1 and TRBJ1-2; D not certain. Trimming took off 1 base at V and 5 bases at J, with 8 bases between the two ends. The CDR3 sequence is 12 residues long. Germline V CDR1 and CDR2: SQVTM, ANQGSEA.

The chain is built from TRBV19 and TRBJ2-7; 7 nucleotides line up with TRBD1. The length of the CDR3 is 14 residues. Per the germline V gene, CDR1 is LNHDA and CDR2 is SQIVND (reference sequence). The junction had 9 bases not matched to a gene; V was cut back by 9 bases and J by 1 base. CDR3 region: CASAQGRGSYEQYV. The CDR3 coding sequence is TGTGCCAGCGCCCAGGGCAGGGGGTCCTACGAGCAGTACGTC.

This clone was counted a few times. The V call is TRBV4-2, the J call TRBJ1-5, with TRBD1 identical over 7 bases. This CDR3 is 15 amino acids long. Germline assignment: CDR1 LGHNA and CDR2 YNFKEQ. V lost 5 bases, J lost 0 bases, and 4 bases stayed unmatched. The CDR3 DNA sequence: TGTGCCAGCAGCGGGACAGACAATAGCAATCAGCCCCAGCATTTT. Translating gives CASSGTDNSNQPQHF.

The DNA for the CDR3 is TGTGCCAGCACCGAACTCCAGTCCTATGGCTACACCTTC. This gives the protein CASTELQSYGYTF. This sequence joins TRBV6-1 and TRBJ1-2; D uncertain. Germline values: CDR1 MNHNS, CDR2 SASEGT. The CDR3 spans 13 residues. Trimming took off 7 bases at V and 4 bases at J, with 13 bases between the two ends.

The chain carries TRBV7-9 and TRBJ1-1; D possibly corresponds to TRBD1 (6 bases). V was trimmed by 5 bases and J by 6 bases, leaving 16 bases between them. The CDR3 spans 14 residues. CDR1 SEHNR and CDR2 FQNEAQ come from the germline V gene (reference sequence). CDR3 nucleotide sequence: TGTGCCAGCAGCCCGGACAGTAAGGCCCCTGAAGCTTTCTTT. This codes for CASSPDSKAPEAFF.

CDR3 bases: TGTGCCAGCAGTTGGGTAGCGGGGGAGACCCAGTACTTC. This sequence encodes CASSWVAGETQYF. The V and J genes are TRBV27 and TRBJ2-5; TRBD2 agrees at 8 bases. The CDR3 length is 13 residues. The germline CDR1 and CDR2 sequences are MNHEY and SMNVEV (reference sequence). The V gene end was trimmed by 4 bases and the J gene end by 5 bases; junction bases not matched to a gene: 3.

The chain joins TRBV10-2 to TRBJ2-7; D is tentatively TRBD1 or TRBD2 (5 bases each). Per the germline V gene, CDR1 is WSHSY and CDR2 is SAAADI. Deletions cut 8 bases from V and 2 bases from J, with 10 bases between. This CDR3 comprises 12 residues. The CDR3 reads CASAQGPYEQYF. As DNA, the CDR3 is TGCGCCAGCGCGCAGGGACCCTACGAGCAGTACTTC.

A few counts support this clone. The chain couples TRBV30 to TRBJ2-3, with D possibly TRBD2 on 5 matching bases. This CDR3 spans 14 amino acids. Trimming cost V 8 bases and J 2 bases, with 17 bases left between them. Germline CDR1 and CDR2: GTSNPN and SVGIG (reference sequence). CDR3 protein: CALEPVGDTDTQYF. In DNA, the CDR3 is TGTGCCCTGGAACCCGTCGGGGACACAGATACGCAGTATTTT.

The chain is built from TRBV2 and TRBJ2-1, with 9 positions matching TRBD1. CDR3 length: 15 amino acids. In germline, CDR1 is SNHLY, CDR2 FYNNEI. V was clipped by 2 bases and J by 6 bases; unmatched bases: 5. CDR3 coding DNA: TGTGCCAGCAGTGAATTGGGACAGGGTATCAATGAGCAGTTCTTC. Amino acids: CASSELGQGINEQFF. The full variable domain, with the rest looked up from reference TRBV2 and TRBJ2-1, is EPEVTQTPSHQVTQMGQEVILRCVPISNHLYFYWYRQILGQKVEFLVSFYNNEISEKSEIFDDQFSVERPDGSNFTLKIRSTKLEDSAMYFCASSELGQGINEQFFGPGTRLTVL.

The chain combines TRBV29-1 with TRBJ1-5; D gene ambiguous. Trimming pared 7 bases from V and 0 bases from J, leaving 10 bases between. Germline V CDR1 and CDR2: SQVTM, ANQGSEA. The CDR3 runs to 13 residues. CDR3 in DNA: TGCAGCGCCGCTACGGATAGCAATCAGCCCCAGCATTTT. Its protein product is CSAATDSNQPQHF.

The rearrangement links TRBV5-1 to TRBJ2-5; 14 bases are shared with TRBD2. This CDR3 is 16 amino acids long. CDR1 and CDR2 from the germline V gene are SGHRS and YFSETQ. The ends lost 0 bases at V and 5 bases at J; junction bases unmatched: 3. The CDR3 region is CASSLATSGRGETQYF. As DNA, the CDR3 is TGCGCCAGCAGCTTGGCGACTAGCGGGAGGGGGGAGACCCAGTACTTC. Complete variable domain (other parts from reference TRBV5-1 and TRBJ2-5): KAGVTQTPRYLIKTRGQQVTLSCSPISGHRSVSWYQQTPGQGLQFLFEYFSETQRNKGNFPGRFSGRQFSNSRSEMNVSTLELGDSALYLCASSLATSGRGETQYFGPGTRLLVL.

As DNA, the CDR3 is TGTGCCAGCGCTCCTGGCAGGGTGGGGTCTGGGGCCAACGTCCTGACTTTC. Amino acid sequence: CASAPGRVGSGANVLTF. The chain uses TRBV7-7 and TRBJ2-6, with D tentatively TRBD1 (5 bases). CDR1 is SSHAT and CDR2 is FNYEAQ in the germline V gene (reference sequence). CDR3 length equals 17 residues. Trimming left V 8 bases short and J 1 base short, with 18 bases between.

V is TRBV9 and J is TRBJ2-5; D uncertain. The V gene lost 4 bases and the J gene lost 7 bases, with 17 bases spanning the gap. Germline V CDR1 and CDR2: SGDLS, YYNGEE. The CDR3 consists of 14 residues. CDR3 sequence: CASSTRTDYLTQYF. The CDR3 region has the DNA TGTGCCAGCAGCACCCGGACCGATTATTTGACCCAGTACTTC. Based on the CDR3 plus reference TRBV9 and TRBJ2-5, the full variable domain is DSGVTQTPKHLITATGQRVTLRCSPRSGDLSVYWYQQSLDQGLQFLIQYYNGEERAKGNILERFSAQQFPDLHSELNLSSLELGDSALYFCASSTRTDYLTQYFGPGTRLLVL.

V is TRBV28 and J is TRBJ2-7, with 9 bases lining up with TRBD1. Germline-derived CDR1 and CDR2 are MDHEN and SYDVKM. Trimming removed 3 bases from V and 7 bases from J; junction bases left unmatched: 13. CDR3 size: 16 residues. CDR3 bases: TGTGCCAGCAGTTTGGACCCCGGGACAGGGACTTTGGAGCAGTACTTC. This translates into CASSLDPGTGTLEQYF. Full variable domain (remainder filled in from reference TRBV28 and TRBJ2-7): DVKVTQSSRYLVKRTGEKVFLECVQDMDHENMFWYRQDPGLGLRLIYFSYDVKMKEKGDIPEGYSVSREKKERFSLILESASTNQTSMYLCASSLDPGTGTLEQYFGPGTRLTVT.

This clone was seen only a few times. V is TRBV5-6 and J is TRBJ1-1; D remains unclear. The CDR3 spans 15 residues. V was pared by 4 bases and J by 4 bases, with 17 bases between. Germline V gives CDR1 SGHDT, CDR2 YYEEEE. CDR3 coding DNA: TGTGCCAGCAGCCGTGATGATTTTAAGGGCACTGAAGCTTTCTTT. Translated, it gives CASSRDDFKGTEAFF.

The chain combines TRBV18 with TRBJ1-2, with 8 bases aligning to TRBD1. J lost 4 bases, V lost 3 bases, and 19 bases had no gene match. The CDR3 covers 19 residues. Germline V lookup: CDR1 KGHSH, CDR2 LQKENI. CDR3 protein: CASSPALGWEGTGGYGYTF. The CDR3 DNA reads TGTGCCAGCTCACCGGCTTTAGGTTGGGAAGGAACAGGGGGCTATGGCTACACCTTC.

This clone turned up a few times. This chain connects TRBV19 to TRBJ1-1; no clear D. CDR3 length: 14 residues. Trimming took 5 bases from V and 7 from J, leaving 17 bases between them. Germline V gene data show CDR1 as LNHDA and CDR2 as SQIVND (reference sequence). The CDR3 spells CASSPTREHGEAFF. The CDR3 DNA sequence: TGTGCCAGTAGTCCCACGCGGGAACATGGTGAAGCTTTCTTT.

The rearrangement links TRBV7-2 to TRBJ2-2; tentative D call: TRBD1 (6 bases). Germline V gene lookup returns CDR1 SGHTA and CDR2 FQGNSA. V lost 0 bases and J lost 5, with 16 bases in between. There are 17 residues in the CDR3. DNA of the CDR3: TGTGCCAGCAGCTTAGCGGGGGCAGGGAGAGGGACCGGGGAGCTGTTTTTT. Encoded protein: CASSLAGAGRGTGELFF.

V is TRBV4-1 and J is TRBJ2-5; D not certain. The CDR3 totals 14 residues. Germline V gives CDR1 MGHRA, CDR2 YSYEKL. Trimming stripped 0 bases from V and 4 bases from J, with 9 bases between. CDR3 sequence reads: CASSQENPPETQYF. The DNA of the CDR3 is TGCGCCAGCAGCCAAGAGAACCCCCCAGAGACCCAGTACTTC.

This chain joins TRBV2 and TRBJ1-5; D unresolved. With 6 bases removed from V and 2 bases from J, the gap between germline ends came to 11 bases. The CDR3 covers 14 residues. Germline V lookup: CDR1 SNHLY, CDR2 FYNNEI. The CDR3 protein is CASSVLRGNQPQHF. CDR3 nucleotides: TGTGCCAGCAGCGTATTGAGGGGCAATCAGCCCCAGCATTTT.

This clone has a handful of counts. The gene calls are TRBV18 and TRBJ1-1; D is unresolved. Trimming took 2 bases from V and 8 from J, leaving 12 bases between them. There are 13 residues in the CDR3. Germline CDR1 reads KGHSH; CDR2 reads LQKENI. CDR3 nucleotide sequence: TGTGCCAGCTCACCAACGGCAACAGCCGAAGCTTTCTTT. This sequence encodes CASSPTATAEAFF.